These 7 T cell receptor beta chains came from one sample sequenced in a study of shared clonotypes between healthy human individuals. Clones were read by immunoSEQ multiplex PCR, and TCRdb kept only the in-frame ones, dropping some. The repertoire includes roughly 2.2 million clones, 92% of them detected once, and roughly 0.34% sits in the top ten. Sequencing used naive CD4+ T cells from PBMCs. Subset described: CD45RA+ positively selected. The receptors derive from a man between 18 and 29 years old in good health. Some clones in this sample may be carry-over from other donors' samples.

The V gene is TRBV19, the J gene TRBJ2-7; 9 bases are a match to TRBD1. This CDR3 spans 15 amino acids. Trimming removed 3 bases from V and 2 bases from J; junction bases left unmatched: 5. The germline gives CDR1 LNHDA, CDR2 SQIVND (reference sequence). The CDR3 bases are TGTGCCAGTAGTATGCCGGGACAGGGTACCTACGAGCAGTACTTC. This sequence encodes CASSMPGQGTYEQYF.

This chain uses TRBV9 with TRBJ1-2; 8 bases map to TRBD1. CDR3 length: 16 amino acids. J gave up 4 bases and V 0 bases, and 8 bases lay outside the gene matches. Germline CDR1 is SGDLS and CDR2 is YYNGEE. The CDR3 spells CASSVGSPTGAYGYTF. The DNA for the CDR3 is TGTGCCAGCAGCGTAGGTTCGCCGACAGGGGCCTATGGCTACACCTTC. Filled out from reference TRBV9 and TRBJ1-2, the complete variable domain reads DSGVTQTPKHLITATGQRVTLRCSPRSGDLSVYWYQQSLDQGLQFLIQYYNGEERAKGNILERFSAQQFPDLHSELNLSSLELGDSALYFCASSVGSPTGAYGYTFGSGTRLTVV.

V gene TRBV7-8 combines with J gene TRBJ2-5; D is possibly TRBD1 or TRBD2 (7 bases each). V was cut by 5 bases and J by 5 bases, with 15 bases left in between. Per the germline V gene, CDR1 is SGHVS and CDR2 is FQNEAQ. This CDR3 comprises 14 residues. The CDR3 bases are TGTGCCAGCAGCGGCCAGGGGGGGTACGAGACCCAGTACTTC. Protein product: CASSGQGGYETQYF.

This sequence joins TRBV7-6 and TRBJ2-1; 9 bases match TRBD2. Germline values: CDR1 SGHVS, CDR2 FNYEAQ. The CDR3 is made up of 16 amino acids. Losses at the gene ends were 5 bases for V and 0 bases for J; bases not matched to a gene: 5. The CDR3 sequence: CASSPSGASSYNEQFF. The DNA for the CDR3 is TGTGCCAGCAGCCCTAGCGGGGCCAGCTCCTACAATGAGCAGTTCTTC.

The chain has TRBV9 and TRBJ2-5; D not resolved. Germline lookup yields CDR1 SGDLS and CDR2 YYNGEE. The CDR3 covers 11 residues. Trimming took 3 bases from V and 5 from J, leaving 5 bases between them. This chain's CDR3 is CASSDWETQYF. The CDR3 DNA follows: TGTGCCAGCAGCGACTGGGAGACCCAGTACTTC.

The V and J genes are TRBV7-2 and TRBJ1-1; possibly TRBD1 for D (6 bases). The CDR3 is 16 amino acids. Between the trimmed V and J ends, which lost 1 base and 2 bases, there was a span of 14 bases. CDR1 SGHTA and CDR2 FQGNSA come from the germline V gene. CDR3 sequence reads: CASSLVFGQFNTEAFF. In DNA, the CDR3 is TGTGCCAGCAGCTTAGTGTTTGGACAGTTTAACACTGAAGCTTTCTTT. The whole variable domain, remainder taken from reference TRBV7-2 and TRBJ1-1, is GAGVSQSPSNKVTEKGKDVELRCDPISGHTALYWYRQSLGQGLEFLIYFQGNSAPDKSGLPSDRFSAERTGGSVSTLTIQRTQQEDSAVYLCASSLVFGQFNTEAFFGQGTRLTVV.

The rearrangement links TRBV5-6 to TRBJ2-7, with a possible D match to TRBD2 (5 bases). Trimming cost V 4 bases and J 5 bases, with 16 bases left between them. From germline, CDR1 is SGHDT and CDR2 YYEEEE. The CDR3 covers 14 residues. The CDR3 loop is CASSILGKTHEQYF. The CDR3 coding sequence is TGTGCCAGCAGCATACTAGGGAAGACCCACGAGCAGTACTTC.